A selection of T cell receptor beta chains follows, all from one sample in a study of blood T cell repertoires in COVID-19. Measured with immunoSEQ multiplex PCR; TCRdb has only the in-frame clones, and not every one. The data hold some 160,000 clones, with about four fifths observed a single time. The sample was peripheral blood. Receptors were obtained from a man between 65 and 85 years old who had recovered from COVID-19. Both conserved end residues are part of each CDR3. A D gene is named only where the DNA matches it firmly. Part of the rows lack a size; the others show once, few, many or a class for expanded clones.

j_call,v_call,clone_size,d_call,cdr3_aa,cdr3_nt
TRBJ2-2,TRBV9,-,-,CASSVEDSNTGELFF,TGTGCCAGCAGCGTAGAAGACAGCAACACCGGGGAGCTGTTTTTT
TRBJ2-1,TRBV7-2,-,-,CASSKDRDNEQFF,TGTGCCAGCAGCAAAGACCGGGACAATGAGCAGTTCTTC
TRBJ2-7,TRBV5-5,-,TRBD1,CASSHRDRVYEQYF,TGTGCCAGCAGCCACCGGGACAGGGTCTACGAGCAGTACTTC
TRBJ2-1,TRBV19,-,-,CASSIDPYGEQFF,TGTGCCAGTAGTATAGACCCCTACGGTGAGCAGTTCTTC
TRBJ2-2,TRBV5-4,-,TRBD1,CASSWGQGNTGELFF,TGTGCCAGCAGCTGGGGACAGGGGAACACCGGGGAGCTGTTTTTT
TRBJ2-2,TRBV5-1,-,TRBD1,CASRGTARDTGELFF,TGCGCCAGCAGAGGGACAGCTCGCGACACCGGGGAGCTGTTTTTT
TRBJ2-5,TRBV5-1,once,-,CASNEALSETQYF,TGCGCCAGCAATGAGGCCCTCTCGGAGACCCAGTACTTC
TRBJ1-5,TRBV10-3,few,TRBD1,CAISGGQGASNQPQHF,TGTGCCATCAGTGGGGGACAGGGGGCTAGCAATCAGCCCCAGCATTTT
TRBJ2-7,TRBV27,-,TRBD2,CASSSRGLAGIRHEQYF,TGTGCCAGCAGTTCCCGGGGACTAGCGGGAATTAGGCACGAGCAGTACTTC
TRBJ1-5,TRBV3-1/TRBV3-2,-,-,CASSQGSGSGVDKYSNQPQHF,TGTGCCAGCAGCCAAGGTTCCGGATCAGGGGTCGACAAATATAGCAATCAGCCCCAGCATTTT
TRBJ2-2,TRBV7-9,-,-,CASSAKGRGSTGELFF,TGTGCCAGCAGCGCTAAGGGGCGAGGTAGCACCGGGGAGCTGTTTTTT
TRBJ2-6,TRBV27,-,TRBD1,CASSITAGGLGANVLTF,TGTGCCAGCAGTATCACCGCAGGGGGCCTTGGGGCCAACGTCCTGACTTTC
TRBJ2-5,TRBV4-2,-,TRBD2,CASSQDLTSGYQETQYF,TGTGCCAGCAGCCAAGATTTGACTAGCGGGTACCAAGAGACCCAGTACTTC
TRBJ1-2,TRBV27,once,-,CASTGSRVGEDGYTF,TGTGCCAGCACCGGTAGCAGGGTTGGTGAGGATGGCTACACCTTC
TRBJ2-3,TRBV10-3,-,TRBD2,CAISGTSVPADTQYF,TGTGCCATCTCCGGGACTAGCGTCCCCGCGGATACGCAGTATTTT
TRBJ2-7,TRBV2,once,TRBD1,CASGAGTGGYEQYF,TGTGCCAGTGGCGCTGGGACAGGGGGGTACGAGCAGTACTTC
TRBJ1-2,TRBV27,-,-,CASSDRPLYGYTF,TGTGCCAGCAGTGACAGGCCGCTCTATGGCTACACCTTC
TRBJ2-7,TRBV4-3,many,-,CASSQAYGQTYEQYF,TGCGCCAGCAGCCAAGCGTATGGACAGACCTACGAGCAGTACTTC
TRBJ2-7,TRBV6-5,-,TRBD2,CASRDSGSFAYEQYF,TGTGCCAGCAGGGATAGCGGGAGTTTCGCATACGAGCAGTACTTC
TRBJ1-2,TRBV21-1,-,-,CASRVLGPRQGIINYGYTF,TGTGCCAGCAGGGTTTTGGGTCCCCGACAGGGAATAATTAACTATGGCTACACCTTC
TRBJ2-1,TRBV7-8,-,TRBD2,CASSLTRGMDEQFF,TGTGCCAGCAGCTTGACGCGGGGGATGGATGAGCAGTTCTTC